These T cell receptor beta chains were read from a single sample in a study of blood T cell repertoires in COVID-19. Sequencing was performed with immunoSEQ multiplex PCR; in TCRdb, only in-frame clones are kept and a portion is missing. The data contain fewer than 250,000 clones, about 85% of them singletons. The sequenced sample consisted of peripheral blood. Receptors were obtained from a man aged 40-50 years with acute or convalescent COVID-19. CDR3s include the opening cysteine and the closing phenylalanine or tryptophan. D genes are given only for firm matches.

V gene: TRBV7-2; D gene: TRBD2; CDR3 protein: CASRGLAGGRRNEQFF
V gene: TRBV29-1; D gene: TRBD1; CDR3 protein: CSVEGTGVRTEAFF
V gene: TRBV5-1; D gene: .; CDR3 protein: CASSLKTIRQDSYEQYF
V gene: TRBV4-1; D gene: .; CDR3 protein: CASSQEWGHFNQPQHF
V gene: TRBV7-9; D gene: TRBD1; CDR3 protein: CASSPYRQGAKDTQYF
V gene: TRBV19; D gene: .; CDR3 protein: CASRNFGQGTPNTEAFF
V gene: TRBV18; D gene: TRBD1; CDR3 protein: CASSTGTGGTDSPLHF
V gene: TRBV21-1; D gene: .; CDR3 protein: CASSSPYGTGGTEAFF
V gene: TRBV28; D gene: TRBD1; CDR3 protein: CASSSGQGLTGANVLTF
V gene: TRBV28; D gene: TRBD2; CDR3 protein: CASSRGGHRSSYEQYF
V gene: TRBV27; D gene: .; CDR3 protein: CASSLFSSAYEQYF